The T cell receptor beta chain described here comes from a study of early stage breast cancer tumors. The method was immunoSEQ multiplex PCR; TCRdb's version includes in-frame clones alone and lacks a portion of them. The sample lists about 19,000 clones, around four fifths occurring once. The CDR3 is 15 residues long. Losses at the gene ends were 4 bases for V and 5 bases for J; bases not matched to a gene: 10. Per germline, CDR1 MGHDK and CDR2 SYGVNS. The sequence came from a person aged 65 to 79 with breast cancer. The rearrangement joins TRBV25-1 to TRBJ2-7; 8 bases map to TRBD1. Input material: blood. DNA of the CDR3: TGTGCCAGCAGTGCATTGCGACAGGGGAACAACGAGCAGTACTTC. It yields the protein CASSALRQGNNEQYF.